This note documents a single T cell receptor beta chain sequence. What it recognizes is unknown. The data derive from a study of T cells in localized non-small cell lung cancer. The assay was immunoSEQ multiplex PCR, and TCRdb's table has in-frame clones only and misses some. The table lists under 40,000 clones, approximately 93% of them singletons. Study-level findings and limits: In uninvolved adjacent lung, T cell clonality reached its highest value, exceeding tumor. Among blood samples, higher T cell density accompanied longer overall survival. The study sequenced only one region of the tumor. As a result, intratumor heterogeneity could not be excluded and remains possible. Of the top 100 tumor clones, median around 55 were in adjacent lung, approximately 29 among its top 100.

Germline V lookup: CDR1 MNHEY, CDR2 SMNVEV (reference sequence). Trimming left V 2 bases short and J 7 bases short, with 9 bases between. This CDR3 has 13 residues. The genes are TRBV27 and TRBJ1-5; D is uncertain. The clonotype originates from a female donor of 60 years or more with stage I lung adenocarcinoma. This material consisted of peripheral blood, taken before any cancer treatment. The CDR3 region is CASSLRDYQPQHF. As DNA, the CDR3 is TGTGCCAGCAGTTTAAGGGATTACCAGCCCCAGCATTTT.